Detailed here is one T cell receptor beta chain. Its antigen is unknown. Method: immunoSEQ multiplex PCR; TCRdb's copy keeps in-frame clones and lacks some. The table includes 450,000 to 500,000 clones, 70% to 85% detected once. The CDR3 length is 15 residues. Germline V lookup: CDR1 SGDLS, CDR2 YYNGEE. V was cut by 5 bases and J by 1 base, with 13 bases left in between. This sample was included in a study of shared clonotypes between healthy human individuals. Regarding the study as a whole: Donor scarcity curtailed the genetic and exposure-history diversity represented herein.

Genomic DNA from unsorted samples was obtained from 83 million or so PBMCs (per sample). Sequencing was performed on PBMCs. The receptor was derived from a woman between 40 and 55 years old in good health. Some clones in this sample may be carry-over from other donors' samples. The chain carries TRBV9 and TRBJ1-3, with D unclear. The CDR3 loop reads CASSGKGPSGNTIYF. CDR3 nucleotide sequence: TGTGCCAGCAGTGGAAAAGGTCCGTCTGGAAACACCATATATTTT.